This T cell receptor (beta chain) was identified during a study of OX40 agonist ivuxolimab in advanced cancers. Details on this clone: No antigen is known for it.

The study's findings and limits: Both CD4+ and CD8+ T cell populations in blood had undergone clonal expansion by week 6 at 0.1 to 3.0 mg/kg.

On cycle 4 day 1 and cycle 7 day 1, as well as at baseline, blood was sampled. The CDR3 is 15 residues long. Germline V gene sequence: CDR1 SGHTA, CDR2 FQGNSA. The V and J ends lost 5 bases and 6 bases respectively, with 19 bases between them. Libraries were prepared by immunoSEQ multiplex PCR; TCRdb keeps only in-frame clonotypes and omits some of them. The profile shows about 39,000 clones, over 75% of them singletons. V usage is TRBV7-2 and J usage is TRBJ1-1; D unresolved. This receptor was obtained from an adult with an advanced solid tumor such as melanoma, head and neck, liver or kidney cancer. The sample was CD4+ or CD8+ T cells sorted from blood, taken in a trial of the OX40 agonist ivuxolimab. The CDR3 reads CASSLLRERGSEAFF. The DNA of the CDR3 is TGTGCCAGCAGCCTCCTAAGGGAAAGAGGGTCTGAAGCTTTCTTT.